This T cell receptor beta chain was observed in a study of blood T cell repertoires in COVID-19. A single count supports this clone. Using immunoSEQ multiplex PCR, the repertoire was profiled, and TCRdb retains in-frame clones only, with some absent. Found here are approximately 250,000 clones, approximately 88% of them singletons; the top ten hold around 0.9%. CDR1 is SGHRS and CDR2 is YFSETQ in the germline V gene. The CDR3 sequence is 13 residues long. V was cut by 0 bases and J by 5 bases, with 8 bases left in between. Recovered status applied to Cohort 3 donors who had two consecutive negative PCRs. It also applied to those with clearance or with symptom resolution.

Sequencing used PBMCs or T cells enriched from blood (not recorded which). The chain employs TRBV5-1 and TRBJ1-1; the D is unclear. This receptor was obtained from a woman aged 25 to 39 who had recovered from COVID-19. CDR3 sequence (DNA): TGCGCCAGCAGCTTGGACGGGTGGACTGAAGCTTTCTTT. It is translated as CASSLDGWTEAFF.